The 10 T cell receptor beta chains presented below share a single source sample, sequenced in a study of cytomegalovirus exposure and HLA in healthy donors. PCR involved 60 Vbeta and 13 Jbeta primers. TCRdb's copy holds only in-frame clones and misses some; the assay was immunoSEQ multiplex PCR. The table lists 77,000 or so clones, 78% of them singletons. Sequencing was carried out using PBMCs. The source is a man between 35 and 55 years old in good health and CMV-seronegative.

The V and J genes are TRBV9 and TRBJ2-7; perhaps TRBD2 as D (6 bases). The CDR3 is made up of 15 amino acids. With 0 bases removed from V and 6 bases from J, the gap between germline ends came to 16 bases. Germline CDR1 and CDR2: SGDLS and YYNGEE. The CDR3 reads CASSVDSRLRGEQYF. For the CDR3, the DNA is TGTGCCAGCAGCGTAGACTCGCGGTTGCGGGGCGAGCAGTACTTC.

The V gene is TRBV5-6, the J gene TRBJ2-7; D perhaps matches TRBD2 (6 bases). The CDR3 sequence is 14 residues long. Trimming removed 4 bases from V and 3 bases from J, with 14 bases in between. The germline V gene has CDR1 SGHDT and CDR2 YYEEEE. In DNA, the CDR3 is TGTGCCAGCAGCCAGAGGGACTTCTACTACGAGCAGTACTTC. Amino acid sequence: CASSQRDFYYEQYF.

This clone appeared a single time. J is TRBJ1-2 and V is TRBV19; TRBD1 agrees at 10 bases. The CDR3 loop spans 14 amino acids. Losses at the gene ends were 5 bases for V and 4 bases for J; bases not matched to a gene: 4. Germline CDR1 and CDR2: LNHDA and SQIVND (reference sequence). As DNA, the CDR3 is TGTGCCAGTAGTCCGGGACAGGGGCCCTATGGCTACACCTTC. Its protein product is CASSPGQGPYGYTF.

The chain employs TRBV12-5 and TRBJ2-3; D gene ambiguous. There are 11 residues in the CDR3. V was clipped by 6 bases and J by 6 bases, with 7 bases between them. Germline V gene lookup returns CDR1 LGHNT and CDR2 FRNRAP. DNA for the CDR3: TGTGCTAGTGGCTCCGGGGATACGCAGTATTTT. Translated: CASGSGDTQYF.

This clone was detected only a few times. CDR3 coding DNA: TGTGCCAGCAGCGTCGACAGCTGGACCTACGAGCAGTACTTC. It translates to CASSVDSWTYEQYF. This rearrangement joins TRBV9 to TRBJ2-7; maybe TRBD1 (5 bases). CDR3 length equals 14 residues. Germline V gene data show CDR1 as SGDLS and CDR2 as YYNGEE. Trimming removed 2 bases at V and 2 bases at J, with 11 bases between.

J is TRBJ2-4 and V is TRBV11-2; D might be TRBD2 (6 bases). Trimming shortened V by 6 bases and J by 3 bases, and 15 bases separated the two germline ends. Germline CDR1 SGHAT, CDR2 FQNNGV. This CDR3 comprises 15 residues. For the CDR3, the DNA is TGTGCCAGCAGTCTTCGGGGGATGGGCAAAAACATTCAGTACTTC. Its protein product is CASSLRGMGKNIQYF.

This chain uses TRBV5-1 with TRBJ2-5, with a weak D call TRBD2 (6 bases). With 3 bases removed from V and 5 bases from J, the gap between germline ends came to 14 bases. The CDR3 spans 14 residues. The germline V gene encodes CDR1 SGHRS and CDR2 YFSETQ. The CDR3 coding sequence is TGCGCCAGCAGCTCCGGTGGGGCGGGGGAGACCCAGTACTTC. It specifies CASSSGGAGETQYF.

V is TRBV12-5 and J is TRBJ1-1, with D maybe TRBD1 (5 bases). This CDR3 has 18 amino acids. Trimming left V 1 base short and J 0 bases short, with 18 bases between. The germline gives CDR1 LGHNT, CDR2 FRNRAP. This chain's CDR3 is CASGLGTQLPGMNTEAFF. For the CDR3, the DNA is TGTGCTAGTGGTTTGGGGACACAATTACCGGGCATGAACACTGAAGCTTTCTTT.

The rearrangement uses TRBV6-1 and TRBJ2-3; weak D call: TRBD1 (6 bases). In germline, CDR1 is MNHNS, CDR2 SASEGT. The CDR3 runs to 14 residues. V was pared by 4 bases and J by 4 bases, with 12 bases between. CDR3 amino acids: CASSADRISDTQYF. The CDR3 coding sequence is TGTGCCAGCAGTGCGGACAGAATTTCAGATACGCAGTATTTT.

The V and J genes are TRBV7-6 and TRBJ2-5; 9 positions match TRBD2. Germline lookup yields CDR1 SGHVS and CDR2 FNYEAQ. The CDR3 spans 14 residues. The V gene end was trimmed by 4 bases and the J gene end by 4 bases; junction bases not matched to a gene: 4. CDR3 protein: CASSSRRGGETQYF. The CDR3 DNA sequence: TGTGCCAGCAGCTCCCGGCGGGGGGGAGAGACCCAGTACTTC.